Presented here are 21 T cell receptor beta chains from one specimen sequenced in a study of a mutant IDH1 vaccine in newly diagnosed glioma. Antigens of these TCRs are unknown. Time point denoted: week 35, safety follow-up. Every single dose of the vaccine, 300 ug of mutant IDH1 20-mer peptide, came with topical imiquimod. Assay used: immunoSEQ multiplex PCR; TCRdb lists only in-frame clones, some missing. The profile covers around 60,000 clones, with roughly 81% appearing a single time and around 5% taken by the ten largest. The starting material was PBMCs, obtained from a glioma patient whose treatment included an IDH1 peptide vaccine. The origin of the receptors is a man aged 35-49 years with glioma.

The chain combines TRBV30 with TRBJ2-3; D is undetermined. Germline CDR1 is GTSNPN and CDR2 is SVGIG (reference sequence). This CDR3 region has 13 residues. With 3 bases removed from V and 2 bases from J, the gap between germline ends came to 9 bases. The CDR3 nucleotides read TGTGCCTGGAGGGGGATGGACACAGATACGCAGTATTTT. This sequence encodes CAWRGMDTDTQYF.

The chain couples TRBV19 to TRBJ1-4, with D unclear. V gave up 4 bases and J gave up 6 bases, with 9 bases separating them. The CDR3 covers 13 residues. CDR1 is LNHDA, CDR2 SQIVND, per germline (reference sequence). CDR3: CASSKLEDEKLFF. Written as DNA, the CDR3 is TGTGCCAGTAGTAAATTGGAGGATGAAAAACTGTTTTTT.

V usage is TRBV30 and J usage is TRBJ1-4; D is undetermined. Germline CDR1 is GTSNPN and CDR2 is SVGIG (reference sequence). The CDR3 totals 10 residues. Trimming removed 1 base from V and 8 bases from J, with 2 bases in between. CDR3 in amino acids: CAWSGEKLFF. In DNA form, the CDR3 reads TGTGCCTGGAGTGGCGAAAAACTGTTTTTT.

This clone came up once. The chain links TRBV29-1 to TRBJ2-7; the match to TRBD1 covers 11 bases. V trimming: 7 bases; J trimming: 0 bases; junction bases outside the gene matches: 8. CDR1 SQVTM and CDR2 ANQGSEA come from the germline V gene. This CDR3 is 15 amino acids long. CDR3 amino acids: CSGRSGTGGSYEQYF. The CDR3, as DNA: TGCAGCGGAAGATCCGGGACAGGGGGCTCCTACGAGCAGTACTTC.

This clone was seen just once. V usage is TRBV27 and J usage is TRBJ1-2; TRBD1 is a possible D gene (5 bases). CDR3 length: 13 residues. From germline, CDR1 is MNHEY and CDR2 SMNVEV (reference sequence). The V end was cut by 3 bases, the J end by 6 bases, with 11 bases between. CDR3 sequence: CASSFSGTDGYTF. DNA of the CDR3: TGTGCCAGCAGTTTTTCAGGGACCGATGGCTACACCTTC.

Details on this clone: Additional DNA sequences in this sample encode the identical CDR3. CDR3 DNA: TGTGCCAGCAGCCTGGGGACAGATACGCAGTATTTT. Protein sequence: CASSLGTDTQYF. This chain links TRBV7-2 with TRBJ2-3; D gene uncertain. The germline CDR1 and CDR2 sequences are SGHTA and FQGNSA. Trimming removed 5 bases from V and 3 bases from J, with 6 bases in between. This CDR3 is 12 amino acids long.

The chain employs TRBV5-1 and TRBJ2-2, with TRBD2 matching 8 bases. The V gene's germline CDR1 is SGHRS and CDR2 YFSETQ. The CDR3 is 14 amino acids. V trimming: 4 bases; J trimming: 4 bases; junction bases outside the gene matches: 3. The CDR3 DNA reads TGCGCCAGCAGCGGTAGCGGGATCACCGGGGAGCTGTTTTTT. Its protein product is CASSGSGITGELFF.

The chain has TRBV10-3 and TRBJ1-1; D uncertain. The V end lost 4 bases, the J end lost 3 bases, and 12 bases lay between the germline ends. Germline loops: CDR1 ENHRY, CDR2 SYGVKD. The CDR3 runs to 14 residues. The CDR3 coding sequence is TGTGCCATCAGTGTGAAACAGTGGGACACTGAAGCTTTCTTT. This sequence encodes CAISVKQWDTEAFF.

The genes are TRBV4-1 and TRBJ2-7; 8 bases fit TRBD1. The germline V gene encodes CDR1 MGHRA and CDR2 YSYEKL. With V trimmed by 0 bases and J by 5 bases, 9 bases remained unmatched. The CDR3 contains 16 residues. The CDR3 here is CASSQESDRVSHEQYF. In DNA, the CDR3 is TGCGCCAGCAGCCAAGAATCGGACAGGGTATCGCACGAGCAGTACTTC.

This sequence joins TRBV4-3 and TRBJ2-7, with D perhaps matching TRBD1 or TRBD2 (5 bases each). Trimming shortened V by 3 bases and J by 4 bases, and 19 bases separated the two germline ends. CDR1 LGHNA and CDR2 YSLEER come from the germline V gene. The CDR3 is made up of 16 amino acids. The CDR3 DNA reads as TGCGCCAGCAGCCAGGTCCCCGGGACCAGCCCTTACGAGCAGTACTTC. This encodes CASSQVPGTSPYEQYF.

The chain employs TRBV27 and TRBJ2-7, with D possibly called TRBD1 or TRBD2 (5 bases each). Germline loops: CDR1 MNHEY, CDR2 SMNVEV (reference sequence). Trimming removed 6 bases from V and 3 bases from J, with 12 bases in between. The CDR3 spans 13 residues. The CDR3, as DNA: TGTGCCAGCAGATTCGGGGCCAACTACGAGCAGTACTTC. This encodes CASRFGANYEQYF.

Here the CDR3 reads CASRREVIDGYTF. CDR3 bases: TGTGCCAGTCGGAGGGAGGTAATTGATGGCTACACCTTC. The rearrangement joins TRBV19 to TRBJ1-2; D uncertain. The CDR3 spans 13 residues. The germline V and J ends were trimmed by 8 bases and 6 bases, with 16 bases remaining between them. The germline gives CDR1 LNHDA, CDR2 SQIVND (reference sequence).

The rearrangement joins TRBV9 to TRBJ2-7; D ambiguous. The CDR3 contains 14 residues. V lost 4 bases to trimming and J lost 0 bases, with 11 bases between them. Looked up from germline, CDR1 is SGDLS and CDR2 is YYNGEE. This CDR3 is CASSLSWSSYEQYF. The DNA of the CDR3 is TGTGCCAGCAGCTTGAGCTGGAGCTCCTACGAGCAGTACTTC.

This rearrangement joins TRBV18 to TRBJ2-1; the D gene is possibly TRBD1 (6 bases). V lost 8 bases and J 3 bases, leaving 14 bases between the germline ends. CDR1 is KGHSH, CDR2 LQKENI, per germline. The CDR3 contains 14 residues. In nucleotides, the CDR3 is TGTGCCAGCCACAGGCGGACAGACTACAATGAGCAGTTCTTC. Protein: CASHRRTDYNEQFF.

The chain is built from TRBV6-8 and TRBJ2-3, with 8 positions matching TRBD2. Germline lookup yields CDR1 MNHGY and CDR2 SAAAGT. Trimming removed 9 bases from V and 2 bases from J; junction bases left unmatched: 7. The CDR3 totals 14 residues. In nucleotides, the CDR3 is TGTGCCAGTCCACTAGCGGAGATCACAGATACGCAGTATTTT. This gives the protein CASPLAEITDTQYF.

This sequence joins TRBV6-5 and TRBJ2-7; TRBD2 aligns across 7 bases. The germline V gene encodes CDR1 MNHEY and CDR2 SVGAGI. The CDR3 covers 14 residues. V was clipped by 5 bases and J by 0 bases; unmatched bases: 4. CDR3 nucleotides: TGTGCCAGCAGTCCCGGGGGGAGCTCCTACGAGCAGTACTTC. This gives the protein CASSPGGSSYEQYF.

The V gene is TRBV6-6, the J gene TRBJ2-7; 7 bases map to TRBD1. V dropped 6 bases and J dropped 3; count of bases not matched to a gene: 14. CDR3 length equals 16 residues. Germline V lookup: CDR1 MNHNY, CDR2 SVGAGI (reference sequence). The chain's CDR3 is CASRQDTGTASYEQYF. CDR3 bases: TGTGCCAGCAGACAAGACACCGGGACAGCAAGCTACGAGCAGTACTTC.

The J gene is TRBJ2-3, the V gene TRBV18; D uncertain. The germline V gene has CDR1 KGHSH and CDR2 LQKENI. The CDR3 is 13 amino acids. The V end lost 3 bases, the J end lost 5 bases, and 9 bases lay between the germline ends. CDR3 in amino acids: CASSPPSLDTQYF. In nucleotides, the CDR3 is TGTGCCAGCTCACCCCCGTCTCTAGATACGCAGTATTTT.

The rearrangement joins TRBV13 to TRBJ1-2, with 8 bases that match TRBD1. CDR3 length: 14 residues. CDR1 is PRHDT, CDR2 FYEKMQ, per germline (reference sequence). Trimming cost V 5 bases and J 3 bases; bases outside gene matches: 5. In DNA form, the CDR3 reads TGTGCCAGCAGCCACCAGGGGGCGGACTATGGCTACACCTTC. Protein product: CASSHQGADYGYTF.

This clone came up once. The chain couples TRBV19 to TRBJ2-1; 7 bases agree with TRBD1. The trim removed 4 bases at V and 15 bases at J, leaving 6 bases unmatched. CDR1 is LNHDA, CDR2 SQIVND, per germline (reference sequence). The CDR3 is 11 residues long. The CDR3 sequence is CASSTTGRLFF. The CDR3 coding sequence is TGTGCCAGTAGTACGACAGGGCGCCTGTTCTTC.

The V and J genes are TRBV18 and TRBJ2-5, with D hard to call. This CDR3 region has 13 residues. Trimming removed 1 base from V and 4 bases from J, with 7 bases in between. Per the germline V gene, CDR1 is KGHSH and CDR2 is LQKENI. As DNA, the CDR3 is TGTGCCAGCTCACCACTATCGGGAGAGACCCAGTACTTC. Amino acid sequence: CASSPLSGETQYF.